Below, 29 T cell receptor beta chains from the same sample are listed, as sequenced in a study of early T cells in non-severe SARS-CoV-2 infection. TCRdb fed the 5' RACE reads into MiXCR, producing one record per CDR3 protein. The table shows about 110,000 distinct CDR3 sequences, with roughly an eighth occurring only once. Material: whole blood. The receptors stem from an adult who was a healthcare worker with PCR-confirmed SARS-CoV-2 infection or an uninfected control (not recorded which).

The sample holds one count of this clonotype. A much larger clone lies one base from this, so it may be a read error. This rearrangement joins TRBV6-6 to TRBJ2-1, with 7 bases aligning to TRBD1. The CDR3 is made up of 12 amino acids. Germline V CDR1 and CDR2: MNHNY, SVGAGI (reference sequence). CDR3 sequence (DNA): TGTGCCATCAGCACCGGGACAGTGAACCTTATCTTC. It yields the protein CAISTGTVNLIF.

The rearrangement joins TRBV2 to TRBJ1-2; no clear D gene. The CDR3 is 12 residues long. V was trimmed by 3 bases and J by 8 bases, leaving 10 bases between them. Germline values: CDR1 SNHLY, CDR2 FYNNEI. The CDR3 bases are TGTGCCAGCAGTGACGCCACTAGGGGCTACACCTTC. The encoded protein is CASSDATRGYTF.

This clonotype has a count of ten or more. The chain uses TRBV5-1 and TRBJ2-5; unclear D gene. V dropped 4 bases and J dropped 3 bases, with 10 bases sitting between them. CDR1 and CDR2 from the germline V gene are SGHRS and YFSETQ. The CDR3 has 13 residues. CDR3 nucleotides: TGCGCCAGCAGCACCCGACCAGAAGAGACCCAGTACTTC. The encoded protein is CASSTRPEETQYF.

The V and J genes are TRBV11-3 and TRBJ2-6; D remains unclear. V gave up 3 bases and J gave up 0 bases, with 3 bases separating them. CDR1 and CDR2 (germline): SGHNT, YENEEA. There are 14 residues in the CDR3. CDR3 residues: CASSFVSGANVLTF. As DNA, the CDR3 is TGTGCCAGCAGCTTCGTCTCTGGGGCCAACGTCCTGACTTTC.

This clonotype has only a few counts. This rearrangement joins TRBV12-3 or TRBV12-4 to TRBJ2-5, with 8 bases that match TRBD2. The J segment lost 7 bases and the V segment lost 6 bases, leaving 13 bases of the junction unmatched. The CDR3 totals 15 residues. In DNA form, the CDR3 reads TGTGCCAGCAGCCCCCTCGGGGGGGCTGATGGGACCCAGTACTTC. This sequence encodes CASSPLGGADGTQYF.

This clonotype came up a few times. The chain links TRBV5-1 to TRBJ1-1, with D perhaps TRBD1 (5 bases). The CDR3 has 16 amino acids. Germline loops: CDR1 SGHRS, CDR2 YFSETQ. V was cut by 0 bases and J by 0 bases, with 12 bases left in between. The CDR3 spells CASSLGSGGLNTEAFF. The CDR3 DNA is TGCGCCAGCAGCTTGGGGTCCGGGGGATTGAACACTGAAGCTTTCTTT.

Ten or more counts support this clonotype. The rearrangement links TRBV6-6 to TRBJ2-1; perhaps D is TRBD1 or TRBD2 (5 bases each). V lost 2 bases, J lost 4 bases, and 12 bases lay in between. Germline V lookup: CDR1 MNHNY, CDR2 SVGAGI (reference sequence). The CDR3 runs to 15 residues. CDR3 bases: TGTGCCAGCAGTTACAAAAGGGACGCTTACAATGAGCAGTTCTTC. This gives the protein CASSYKRDAYNEQFF.

The sample holds many counts of this clonotype. This chain connects TRBV5-1 to TRBJ1-1, with D possibly being TRBD1 (5 bases). Trimming removed 4 bases at V and 0 bases at J, with 16 bases between. CDR1 SGHRS and CDR2 YFSETQ come from the germline V gene. CDR3 length: 16 amino acids. In DNA form, the CDR3 reads TGCGCCAGCAGCCCTGGTGCGGTGGGACTGAACACTGAAGCTTTCTTT. Its protein product is CASSPGAVGLNTEAFF.

This clonotype has at least ten counts. The chain has TRBV12-3 or TRBV12-4 and TRBJ2-7, with 8 nucleotides matching TRBD1. The CDR3 spans 14 residues. The V and J ends lost 6 bases and 0 bases, in that order; junction bases with no gene match: 4. This CDR3 is CASSSGQGSYEQYF. The DNA of the CDR3 is TGTGCCAGCAGCTCCGGACAGGGCTCCTACGAGCAGTACTTC.

Points on this clonotype: A much larger clone lies one base from this, so it may be a read error. The J gene is TRBJ1-5, the V gene TRBV10-2, with D unclear. The CDR3 loop spans 15 amino acids. CDR1 and CDR2 (germline): WSHSY, SAAADI. The DNA for the CDR3 is TGCGCCAGCAGTGTGCATGGGATTAGCATTCAGCCCCAGCATTTT. Protein: CASSVHGISIQPQHF.

This clonotype was found many times. Germline and junction disagree at one end, which may indicate a read error. V is TRBV12-3 or TRBV12-4 and J is TRBJ1-6; 7 bases are shared with TRBD1. The CDR3 spans 15 residues. The CDR3 spells CASSRGTADNSPLHF. The DNA for the CDR3 is TGTGCCAGCAGTCGAGGGACAGCTGATAATTCACCCCTCCATTTT.

This clonotype has only a few counts. At one end the junction does not follow the germline gene, possibly because of a read error. The chain has TRBV29-1 and TRBJ1-1; a weak D match, TRBD1 (5 bases). The CDR3 extends over 13 amino acids. CDR1 and CDR2 from the germline V gene are SQVTM and ANQGSEA. The CDR3 DNA reads TGCAGCGCCACAACCAAGGGGAACACTGAAGCCTTCTTT. This codes for CSATTKGNTEAFF.

The chain is built from TRBV6-5 and TRBJ2-5; 8 nucleotides line up with TRBD1. The J segment lost 4 bases and the V segment lost 2 bases, leaving 3 bases of the junction unmatched. The CDR3 contains 14 residues. The germline V gene has CDR1 MNHEY and CDR2 SVGAGI. The CDR3 region has the DNA TGTGCCAGCAGTTACGGACAGGGCCCAGAGACCCAGTACTTC. Translated, it gives CASSYGQGPETQYF.

In this sample, this clonotype turned up many times. This sequence joins TRBV28 and TRBJ2-7; 15 bases fit TRBD2. CDR3 length: 14 residues. V was pared by 8 bases and J by 3 bases, with 2 bases of the junction left unmatched. Germline V gives CDR1 MDHEN, CDR2 SYDVKM. This CDR3 is CASGTSGGIYEQYF. Written as DNA, the CDR3 is TGTGCCAGCGGGACTAGCGGGGGGATCTACGAGCAGTACTTC.

This clonotype showed up many times. This chain links TRBV2 with TRBJ2-1; D gene unclear. Germline V CDR1 and CDR2: SNHLY, FYNNEI. V dropped 5 bases and J dropped 8 bases, with 7 bases sitting between them. This CDR3 is built from 11 residues. The CDR3 DNA follows: TGTGCCAGCAGTAGGTATTATGAGCAGTTCTTC. This codes for CASSRYYEQFF.

This clonotype was detected many times. The rearrangement joins TRBV25-1 to TRBJ2-2; the D gene could be TRBD1 or TRBD2 (5 bases each). CDR3 length equals 15 residues. CDR1 and CDR2 (germline): MGHDK, SYGVNS. V lost 0 bases and J 6 bases, leaving 11 bases between the germline ends. CDR3 DNA: TGTGCCAGCAGTGAATACGCAGGGACGGCCGGGGAGCTGTTTTTT. This codes for CASSEYAGTAGELFF.

The chain couples TRBV3-1 to TRBJ1-2; TRBD1 might be the D (5 bases). Germline values: CDR1 LGHDT, CDR2 YNNKEL (reference sequence). The CDR3 sequence is 14 residues long. The V end lost 2 bases, the J end lost 7 bases, and 14 bases lay between the germline ends. CDR3 DNA sequence: TGTGCCAGCAGCCAAAGGGACTCCGGGGCTGGCTACACCTTC. It encodes CASSQRDSGAGYTF.

The rearrangement joins TRBV13 to TRBJ2-5; TRBD2 aligns across 14 bases. V gave up 5 bases and J gave up 4 bases; unmatched junction bases: 6. CDR3 length: 16 amino acids. Germline V gene lookup returns CDR1 PRHDT and CDR2 FYEKMQ (reference sequence). CDR3: CASSILTSGGAETQYF. CDR3 nucleotide sequence: TGTGCCAGCAGCATCCTGACTAGCGGGGGGGCAGAGACCCAGTACTTC.

In this sample, this clonotype turned up many times. The chain couples TRBV21-1 to TRBJ2-7. TRBV21-1 is reported as a pseudogene. The CDR3 covers 14 residues. CDR3 DNA sequence: TGTGCCAGCAGCCGGACCCAGGACTCCTACGAGCAGTACTTC. Amino acid sequence: CASSRTQDSYEQYF.

This clonotype was observed a few times. The V and J genes are TRBV12-5 and TRBJ1-1, with D uncertain. Germline lookup yields CDR1 LGHNT and CDR2 FRNRAP. V was pared by 2 bases and J by 6 bases, with 13 bases between. CDR3 size: 14 residues. CDR3 nucleotides: TGTGCTAGTGGTTTGATCCCTCTTCTATCTGAAGCTTTCTTT. Translation gives CASGLIPLLSEAFF.

This clonotype was observed a single time. Given a much more abundant clone one base away, this may be a read error. This rearrangement joins TRBV28 to TRBJ2-5, with D maybe TRBD1 (5 bases). CDR3 length equals 14 residues. Germline assignment: CDR1 MDHEN and CDR2 SYDVKM. The CDR3 reads CASSPLDNQEAQYF. The CDR3 bases are TGTGCCAGCAGTCCCCTGGACAACCAAGAGGCCCAGTACTTC.

This clonotype was observed a few times. The V and J genes are TRBV29-1 and TRBJ1-2; D remains ambiguous. Trimming stripped 2 bases from V and 0 bases from J, with 7 bases between. The germline CDR1 and CDR2 sequences are SQVTM and ANQGSEA. The CDR3 length is 13 residues. In DNA form, the CDR3 reads TGCAGCGTTGAAAGCCTTCCTAACTATGGCTACACCTTC. Its translation: CSVESLPNYGYTF.

In its sample, this clonotype was seen many times. This chain uses TRBV6-1 with TRBJ2-1; no clear D gene. Germline assignment: CDR1 MNHNS and CDR2 SASEGT. The CDR3 consists of 13 residues. Trimming pared 1 base from V and 13 bases from J, leaving 14 bases between. The chain's CDR3 is CASSEGFGGVQFF. CDR3 DNA: TGTGCCAGCAGTGAAGGTTTCGGTGGGGTACAGTTCTTC.

At least ten counts were recorded for this clonotype. V usage is TRBV18 and J usage is TRBJ1-6; D remains unclear. The CDR3 is 12 amino acids. V lost 2 bases and J lost 9, with 5 bases in between. The germline V gene has CDR1 KGHSH and CDR2 LQKENI. In nucleotides, the CDR3 is TGTGCCAGCTCACCAAGAGGTTCACCCCTCCACTTT. Translated, it gives CASSPRGSPLHF.

This clonotype was found many times. The genes are TRBV5-1 and TRBJ2-1; TRBD2 matches 10 bases. Germline CDR1 SGHRS, CDR2 YFSETQ. With V trimmed by 3 bases and J by 9 bases, 3 bases remained unmatched. The CDR3 consists of 13 residues. This CDR3 reads CASSSGLAAEQFF. The CDR3 coding sequence is TGCGCCAGCAGCTCCGGACTAGCGGCTGAGCAGTTCTTC. Full variable domain (rest looked up from reference TRBV5-1 and TRBJ2-1): KAGVTQTPRYLIKTRGQQVTLSCSPISGHRSVSWYQQTPGQGLQFLFEYFSETQRNKGNFPGRFSGRQFSNSRSEMNVSTLELGDSALYLCASSSGLAAEQFFGPGTRLTVL.

This clonotype occurred a few times. The gene calls are TRBV3-1 and TRBJ1-2; TRBD1 matches 8 bases. The CDR3 totals 16 residues. Germline trimming cut 0 bases from V and 6 bases from J; bases unmatched to any gene: 9. Germline V CDR1 and CDR2: LGHDT, YNNKEL (reference sequence). CDR3 residues: CASSQDVWQGADGYTF. Here the CDR3 DNA reads TGTGCCAGCAGCCAAGACGTTTGGCAGGGGGCGGATGGCTACACCTTC.

The chain links TRBV13 to TRBJ2-7; the D is unclear. In germline, CDR1 is PRHDT, CDR2 FYEKMQ (reference sequence). Deletions cut 4 bases from V and 3 bases from J, with 13 bases between. This CDR3 has 14 residues. The DNA of the CDR3 is TGTGCCAGCAGCTCCTTCAAGGACGGCTACGAGCAGTACTTC. Its protein product is CASSSFKDGYEQYF.

The V gene is TRBV20-1, the J gene TRBJ2-1; D ambiguous. Germline lookup yields CDR1 DFQATT and CDR2 SNEGSKA (reference sequence). This CDR3 has 14 amino acids. The CDR3 nucleotides are TGCAGCCCGACGGTGACCAGCTCCTACAATGAGCAGTTCTTC. This translates into CSPTVTSSYNEQFF.

This clonotype was counted a few times. The genes are TRBV2 and TRBJ2-4; TRBD1 might be the D (5 bases). Germline assignment: CDR1 SNHLY and CDR2 FYNNEI. Trimming cost V 7 bases and J 6 bases, with 16 bases left between them. The CDR3 length is 14 residues. This CDR3 reads CASTRATVGNIQYF. CDR3 DNA sequence: TGTGCCAGCACCAGGGCGACAGTCGGAAACATTCAGTACTTC.